This T cell receptor (beta chain) emerged from a study of cytomegalovirus exposure and HLA in healthy donors. Study-wide results and limits: It has been reported that TCR beta sequences accurately predicted the HLA-A and HLA-B alleles of most subjects. Most of the CMV-associated TCR beta chains (in a later analysis) appeared to be HLA-restricted. For cytomegalovirus status, the classifier reportedly gave diagnoses with high specificity and sensitivity. When a later analysis compared HLA-associated TCR beta chains with equally common others, the HLA-associated chains turned out to be more clonally expanded and to have lower generation probabilities.

The germline CDR1 and CDR2 sequences are SEHNR and FQNEAQ (reference sequence). V lost 4 bases, J lost 4 bases, and 8 bases lay in between. This CDR3 is 13 amino acids long. As for this clone: Its specificity is not known.

The PCR was carried out with 60 Vbeta primers and 13 Jbeta primers. The table came from immunoSEQ multiplex PCR; TCRdb's copy has only in-frame clones and leaves some out. The sample has about 100,000 clones, over 65% seen once; the top ten hold approximately 0.8%. The sequence was obtained from a woman aged 55 to 70 in good health and CMV-seronegative. The sequencing input was PBMCs. The rearrangement joins TRBV7-9 to TRBJ2-1, with D hard to call. CDR3 in amino acids: CASSSRAYNEQFF. As DNA, the CDR3 is TGTGCCAGCAGCTCGCGCGCGTACAATGAGCAGTTCTTC.